These 18 T cell receptor beta chains originate from one sample sequenced in a study of brain metastases from non-small cell lung cancer. Sequencing used immunoSEQ multiplex PCR; TCRdb keeps in-frame clones, though not all of them. This sample has a few thousand clones; roughly 89% occur once, and the top ten carry 3.5% to 4.5%. The sample comprised primary lung tumor tissue. The receptors originated from a donor at least 40 years old with non-small cell lung cancer.

V is TRBV21-1 and J is TRBJ1-1. TRBV21-1 is a documented pseudogene. The CDR3 runs to 10 residues. The CDR3 loop is CASNNTEAFF. CDR3 coding DNA: TGTGCCAGCAACAACACTGAAGCTTTCTTT.

The V gene is TRBV19, the J gene TRBJ2-3; no reliable D call. The ends were cut back, 8 bases at V and 4 bases at J, with 13 bases in the middle. This CDR3 has 13 amino acids. CDR1 is LNHDA, CDR2 SQIVND, per germline (reference sequence). The CDR3, as DNA: TGTGCCAGTGCCGGGTCTGCAGCAGATACGCAGTATTTT. Encoded protein: CASAGSAADTQYF.

This chain connects TRBV28 to TRBJ1-5, with 7 bases matching TRBD1. In germline, CDR1 is MDHEN, CDR2 SYDVKM. Trimming took 6 bases from V and 0 from J; bases not matched to a gene: 5. The CDR3 totals 15 residues. The CDR3 DNA sequence: TGTGCCAGCAGGAGACAGGGCAATAGCAATCAGCCCCAGCATTTT. This sequence encodes CASRRQGNSNQPQHF.

The gene calls are TRBV23-1 and TRBJ2-5; TRBD2 matches at 7 bases. TRBV23-1 is labeled an ORF, and its function is uncertain. The V segment lost 8 bases and the J segment 2 bases; nucleotides outside the gene matches: 5. The CDR3 contains 13 residues. In DNA form, the CDR3 reads TGCGCCAGCTACGGGGGGTTACAAGAGACCCAGTACTTC. Its protein product is CASYGGLQETQYF.

The rearrangement uses TRBV5-4 and TRBJ2-1, with 11 positions matching TRBD2. The V segment lost 4 bases and the J segment 9 bases; nucleotides outside the gene matches: 3. Germline loops: CDR1 SGHNT, CDR2 YYREEE (reference sequence). CDR3 length: 13 residues. CDR3 coding DNA: TGTGCCAGCAGCCATAGCGGGAGGGCTGAGCAGTTCTTC. It encodes CASSHSGRAEQFF.

The chain links TRBV4-3 to TRBJ2-3, with D hard to call. The CDR3 length is 14 residues. V was pared by 1 base and J by 1 base, with 6 bases between. Germline V gene sequence: CDR1 LGHNA, CDR2 YSLEER. The CDR3 DNA follows: TGCGCCAGCAGCCAAGGGCATGGCACAGATACGCAGTATTTT. It codes for CASSQGHGTDTQYF.

This chain links TRBV19 with TRBJ1-5, with a weak D call TRBD1 (6 bases). The CDR3 contains 15 residues. CDR1 is LNHDA and CDR2 is SQIVND in the germline V gene (reference sequence). V shed 9 bases and J shed 9 bases, with 24 bases lying between them. In DNA form, the CDR3 reads TGTGCCAGCCAACAGGGTCGAGGGGTGAGAGGGCCCCAGCATTTT. Residues: CASQQGRGVRGPQHF.

This rearrangement joins TRBV27 to TRBJ2-1; possibly TRBD1 or TRBD2 for D (5 bases each). The CDR3 covers 15 residues. Germline assignment: CDR1 MNHEY and CDR2 SMNVEV (reference sequence). Trimming left V 4 bases short and J 3 bases short, with 13 bases between. The DNA of the CDR3 is TGTGCCAGCAGTTCCTCGGGACCTGACTACAATGAGCAGTTCTTC. This encodes CASSSSGPDYNEQFF.

V and J are TRBV5-1 and TRBJ1-1; D remains unclear. There are 14 residues in the CDR3. V was clipped by 3 bases and J by 1 base, with 10 bases between them. Germline CDR1 reads SGHRS; CDR2 reads YFSETQ. The chain's CDR3 is CASSSGATNTEAFF. The CDR3 region has the DNA TGCGCCAGCAGCTCCGGAGCTACGAACACTGAAGCTTTCTTT.

The chain is built from TRBV9 and TRBJ2-5, with a possible D match to TRBD1 (5 bases). This CDR3 has 16 residues. Germline V gene sequence: CDR1 SGDLS, CDR2 YYNGEE. The V and J ends lost 4 bases and 2 bases respectively, with 18 bases between them. In DNA form, the CDR3 reads TGTGCCAGCAGCCCCGGTGGGGCCAGGGTTCAAGAGACCCAGTACTTC. This encodes CASSPGGARVQETQYF.

V is TRBV29-1 and J is TRBJ2-3; TRBD2 might be the D (7 bases). Deletions cut 7 bases from V and 2 bases from J, with 13 bases between. This CDR3 is built from 13 residues. Germline loops: CDR1 SQVTM, CDR2 ANQGSEA. The CDR3 here is CSGGGLHTDTQYF. CDR3 sequence (DNA): TGCAGCGGGGGGGGCTTACACACAGATACGCAGTATTTT.

J is TRBJ2-5 and V is TRBV2; 9 nucleotides agree with TRBD1. Germline V CDR1 and CDR2: SNHLY, FYNNEI. V trimming: 5 bases; J trimming: 5 bases; junction bases outside the gene matches: 9. The CDR3 loop spans 15 amino acids. DNA for the CDR3: TGTGCCAGCAGTTGGGGACAGGGACCCGCGGAGACCCAGTACTTC. Translating it yields CASSWGQGPAETQYF. The whole variable domain, filled in from reference TRBV2 and TRBJ2-5, reads EPEVTQTPSHQVTQMGQEVILRCVPISNHLYFYWYRQILGQKVEFLVSFYNNEISEKSEIFDDQFSVERPDGSNFTLKIRSTKLEDSAMYFCASSWGQGPAETQYFGPGTRLLVL.

V and J are TRBV29-1 and TRBJ1-2; no reliable D call. The CDR3 is 8 amino acids. Per the germline V gene, CDR1 is SQVTM and CDR2 is ANQGSEA. This CDR3 reads CSVGGYTF. Here the CDR3 DNA reads TGCAGTGTAGGCGGCTACACCTTC.

This clone was observed a few times. The chain joins TRBV6-1 to TRBJ2-1, with D possibly matching TRBD2 (6 bases). The CDR3 has 15 residues. Germline V gene lookup returns CDR1 MNHNS and CDR2 SASEGT. V was shortened by 0 bases and J by 6 bases, with 12 bases between the two germline ends. For the CDR3, the DNA is TGTGCCAGCAGTGAAGCGCTTGGGGGAGGCAATGAGCAGTTCTTC. Translation gives CASSEALGGGNEQFF.

Regarding this clone: The junction departs from germline at one end; a sequencing error may be responsible. Other nucleotide sequences in the sample specify the same CDR3. The V gene is TRBV5-1, the J gene TRBJ2-5; 8 nucleotides match TRBD1. CDR1 SGHRS and CDR2 YFSETQ come from the germline V gene. The CDR3 is 14 residues long. This CDR3 is CASSLATGGGTQYF. As DNA, the CDR3 is TGCGCCAGCAGTTTGGCTACAGGGGGAGGGACCCAGTACTTC.

This chain connects TRBV7-9 to TRBJ2-1; a possible D gene is TRBD2 (5 bases). This CDR3 has 14 residues. Trimming stripped 6 bases from V and 9 bases from J, with 18 bases between. The germline V gene encodes CDR1 SEHNR and CDR2 FQNEAQ (reference sequence). DNA of the CDR3: TGTGCCAGCAGTCCGGGCTCCCTAGGGAGTGAGCAGTTCTTC. This encodes CASSPGSLGSEQFF.

This clone was counted once. One end of the junction varies from germline; a read error may be responsible. V is TRBV5-5 and J is TRBJ2-3, with a tentative D call TRBD2 (5 bases). Looked up from germline, CDR1 is SGHKS and CDR2 is YYEKEE (reference sequence). This CDR3 region has 14 residues. CDR3 sequence (DNA): TGTGCCAGCAGCGTAACTAGGACCACAAATACGCAGTATTTT. It is translated as CASSVTRTTNTQYF.

This clone came up once. An end of the junction does not agree with germline; a read error may underlie this. The J gene is TRBJ2-3, the V gene TRBV7-8; 12 nucleotides agree with TRBD2. The CDR3 totals 15 residues. CDR1 SGHVS and CDR2 FQNEAQ come from the germline V gene. DNA for the CDR3: TGTGCCAGTAGCTCTAGCGGGGGGGAGGAAGATACGCAGTATTTT. This encodes CASSSSGGEEDTQYF.